This TCR beta chain was found in a study of blood T cell repertoires in COVID-19. This CDR3 is 12 amino acids long. V lost 8 bases and J 5 bases, leaving 15 bases between the germline ends. The germline V gene encodes CDR1 SQVTM and CDR2 ANQGSEA. Profiling relied on immunoSEQ multiplex PCR, and the TCRdb table lists in-frame clones only, not all of them. Counted here are 300,000 or so clones, 90% occurring once; the ten biggest clones make up 2.6%. The chain joins TRBV29-1 to TRBJ1-1; tentatively, D is TRBD1 (6 bases). The receptor comes from a man aged 60 to 69 who had recovered from COVID-19. The sample taken for sequencing was PBMCs or T cells enriched from blood (not recorded which). The CDR3 DNA sequence: TGCAGCTGGCAACAGGGAGGGACTGAAGCTTTCTTT. As protein: CSWQQGGTEAFF.